The sequence of this T cell receptor beta chain was determined in a study of metastatic and nonmetastatic thyroid tumors. On the study more broadly: The study looked at repertoires side by side in blood and in tumor or nodule tissue from malignant and benign thyroid patients.

This CDR3 spans 12 amino acids. Germline V gives CDR1 DFQATT, CDR2 SNEGSKA (reference sequence). Trimming took 5 bases from V and 9 from J, leaving 16 bases between them. Prior to thyroid surgery, none of the patients had received any treatment. In the original workflow: Differences in CDR3 between clinicopathological groups were drawn on to build a classifier intended to discriminate distant-metastatic papillary thyroid cancer patients. MiXCR reprocessed the PCR reads for TCRdb. The V and J calls follow TCRdb's processing rather than the paper's. The profile shows some 28,000 clones, roughly 3.7% of them singletons.

The receptor was derived from a male donor with papillary thyroid cancer or a benign thyroid nodule (not recorded which). Some clones in this sample may be carry-over from other donors' samples. V is TRBV20-1 and J is TRBJ1-2; D possibly corresponds to TRBD1 (5 bases). Sequenced: blood. The CDR3: CSAQDTVGCYTF. The DNA of the CDR3 is TGCAGTGCTCAGGACACCGTCGGGTGCTACACCTTC.